This T cell receptor (beta chain) emerged from a study of control samples from healthy donors and cancer patients (TCRdb year 2020). From its cysteine to its phenylalanine, the CDR3 spans 16 amino acids. This entry keeps only the CDR3 DNA: 48 bases, framed from base 1. According to the germline V gene, CDR1 reads KGHDR and CDR2 reads SFDVKD. V ends up 3 bases short and J 1 base short, with an unmatched junction base count of 4. Remarks on this clone: Its cognate antigen has yet to be identified. No much larger clonotype is one base removed from it; base qualities were not supplied.

Libraries were constructed by the immunoSEQ multiplex PCR assay. This is the immuneACCESS table as TCRdb keeps it, with only in-frame sequences that have V and J called. A part of the clones is gone; compared with another copy, unresolved V genes explain less than half, and the rest is unexplained. Within this sample are some 130,000 clones, with roughly 92% of them counted one time only. Together, the top ten hold roughly 6% of the sample. This clonotype originated in a man aged 18 to 35 in good health. The receptor chain draws on TRBV24-1 and TRBJ2-2; TRBD1 lines up with 7 middle nucleotides. The sequencing sample was made of blood. The DNA reads TGTGCCACCAGTGATAAGGGGGCAGGGAACACCGGGGAGCTGTTTTTT. Translation gives CATSDKGAGNTGELFF.